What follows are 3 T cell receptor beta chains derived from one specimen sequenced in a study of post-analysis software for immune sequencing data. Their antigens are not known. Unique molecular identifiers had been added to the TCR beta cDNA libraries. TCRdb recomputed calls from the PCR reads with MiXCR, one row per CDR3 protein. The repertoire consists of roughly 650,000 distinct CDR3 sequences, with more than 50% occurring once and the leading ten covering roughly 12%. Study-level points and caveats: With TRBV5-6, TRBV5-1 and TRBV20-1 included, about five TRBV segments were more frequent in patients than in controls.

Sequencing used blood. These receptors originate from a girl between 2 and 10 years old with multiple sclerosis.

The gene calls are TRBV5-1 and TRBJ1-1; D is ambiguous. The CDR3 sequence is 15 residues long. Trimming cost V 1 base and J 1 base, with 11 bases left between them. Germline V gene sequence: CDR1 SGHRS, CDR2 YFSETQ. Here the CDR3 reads CASSLMGSENTEAFF. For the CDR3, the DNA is TGCGCCAGCAGCTTGATGGGGTCAGAGAACACTGAAGCTTTCTTT.

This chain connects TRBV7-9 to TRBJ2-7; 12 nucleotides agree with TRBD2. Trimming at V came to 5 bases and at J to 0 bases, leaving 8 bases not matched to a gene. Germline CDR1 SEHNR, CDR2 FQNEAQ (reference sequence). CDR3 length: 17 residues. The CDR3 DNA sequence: TGTGCCAGCAGCCCCGGGACTAGCGGGCTTAGCTCCTACGAGCAGTACTTC. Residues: CASSPGTSGLSSYEQYF.

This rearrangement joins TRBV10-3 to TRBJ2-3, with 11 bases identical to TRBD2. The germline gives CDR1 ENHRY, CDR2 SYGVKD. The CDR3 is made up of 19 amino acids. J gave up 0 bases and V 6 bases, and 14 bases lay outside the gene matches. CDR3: CAISRASGGPLRSTDTQYF. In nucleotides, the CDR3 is TGTGCCATCAGCCGTGCTAGCGGGGGGCCATTGAGGAGCACAGATACGCAGTATTTT.